A selection of T cell receptor beta chains follows, all from one sample in a study of T cell responses to AZD1222 COVID-19 vaccine. The assay was immunoSEQ multiplex PCR, and TCRdb's table has in-frame clones only and misses some. Of around 200,000 clones in the sample, roughly 92% are singletons; the top ten hold around 1.6%. Material: peripheral blood, obtained 28 days after the second AZD1222 dose. Receptors originate from an adult who received the AZD1222 COVID-19 vaccine. Both conserved end residues are part of each CDR3.

TRBJ2-7,TRBV19,14,CASTPTGGIYEQYF
TRBJ1-1,TRBV27,14,CASSLTPPGNEAFF
TRBJ1-1,TRBV24-1,11,CATSEKAEAFF
TRBJ1-3,TRBV7-2,15,CASSSERRGGNTIYF
TRBJ1-1,TRBV9,13,CASSLGGGTEAFF
TRBJ1-5,TRBV3-1/TRBV3-2,15,CASSQYREFNQPQHF
TRBJ1-1,TRBV6-5,16,CASSYSGGRGLTEAFF
TRBJ1-6,TRBV6-5,15,CASSRMNSYNSPLHF
TRBJ1-2,TRBV6-6,13,CASTKDGYYGYTF
TRBJ1-3,TRBV28,11,CASYTGNTIYF
TRBJ1-5,TRBV19,16,CASSDGLGDGNQPQHF
TRBJ1-1,TRBV19,21,CASSIRFTSSSRIYMNTEAFF
TRBJ1-1,TRBV5-1,13,CASSLLSNTEAFF
TRBJ2-5,TRBV5-4,13,CASSPQGQETQYF
TRBJ2-7,TRBV7-3,15,CASSQVGATQYEQYF
TRBJ1-3,TRBV18,17,CASSPVPRIYSGNTIYF
TRBJ1-1,TRBV19,13,CASTLDRGERAFF
TRBJ2-7,TRBV19,12,CASSISPYEQYF
TRBJ2-1,TRBV4-1,16,CASSQVGQGAPNEQFF
TRBJ2-3,TRBV7-8,14,CASSLIRLAGLGYF
TRBJ2-3,TRBV5-1,14,CASSSGGSTDTQYF
TRBJ2-7,TRBV2,15,CASSEGTGLFGEQYF
TRBJ1-2,TRBV28,13,CASSFHNPYGYTF
TRBJ2-5,TRBV5-4,15,CASSHGGTEGETQYF
TRBJ2-7,TRBV9,15,CASSVGRDSSYEQYF
TRBJ1-6,TRBV27,16,CASSQTGHQDNSPLHF
TRBJ2-2,TRBV29-1,15,CSVEGGAANTGELFF
TRBJ1-2,TRBV6-4,17,CASSDPRQGMGDYGYTF
TRBJ1-2,TRBV19,15,CASSKPGQAVLGYTF
TRBJ2-3,TRBV20-1,16,CSASTSGGAVTDTQYF
TRBJ1-1,TRBV20-1,11,CSARGGAEAFF
TRBJ2-1,TRBV15,15,CATSRTSGENNEQFF
TRBJ2-3,TRBV4-3,17,CASSQGLAGQGSDTQYF
TRBJ1-1,TRBV6-5,14,CASSLIQGRAEAFF
TRBJ1-1,TRBV6-2/TRBV6-3,14,CASSYGRANTEAFF
TRBJ1-1,TRBV14,13,CASSLTENTEAFF
TRBJ2-5,TRBV5-4,17,CASSLKFRASYQETQYF
TRBJ1-2,TRBV5-5,13,CASSLKVDYGYTF
TRBJ1-5,TRBV6-5,13,CASSTGRNQPQHF
TRBJ1-2,TRBV4-3,12,CASSQGKAGYTF
TRBJ1-1,TRBV7-9,14,CASSRINGNTEAFF
TRBJ1-6,TRBV7-9,13,CASSLALHSPLHF
TRBJ2-7,TRBV5-5,14,CASSTLEGLGEQYF
TRBJ1-1,TRBV4-3,14,CASSQGTRNTEAFF
TRBJ2-2,TRBV11-2,16,CASSDRLAGGSRELFF
TRBJ2-3,TRBV6-5,14,CASRDRTGPDTQYF
TRBJ2-5,TRBV6-1,15,CASSELRGRGETQYF
TRBJ1-4,TRBV5-4,14,CASSSTGTNEKLFF
TRBJ2-7,TRBV5-1,14,CASSLLDRVYEQYF
TRBJ2-3,TRBV4-2,16,CASSQDGGRGADTQYF
TRBJ2-7,TRBV6-5,14,CASSYISAGYEQYF
TRBJ1-4,TRBV11-2,18,CASSLVYRAAGLNEKLFF
TRBJ1-5,TRBV2,16,CASSHGGQGAVRPQHF